The subject of this entry is one TCR beta chain. Assay used: immunoSEQ multiplex PCR; TCRdb lists only in-frame clones, some missing. Of 95,000 to 150,000 clones in the sample, 86% were seen once. The data were obtained in a study of blood T cell repertoires in COVID-19. The CDR3 consists of 18 residues. V gave up 1 base and J gave up 2 bases; unmatched junction bases: 11. Looked up from germline, CDR1 is LGHDT and CDR2 is YNNKEL (reference sequence). Input material: peripheral blood. This TCR was sampled from a man aged 35-49 years with acute or convalescent COVID-19. The rearrangement uses TRBV3-1 (or the pseudogene TRBV3-2) and TRBJ2-3; 8 bases map to TRBD2. DNA of the CDR3: TGTGCCAGCAGCCAAGGCCCCTCCGGGACTAGGGCCACAGATACGCAGTATTTT. Translating it yields CASSQGPSGTRATDTQYF.